This entry features one T cell receptor beta chain sequence. In TCRdb, the reads were re-called with MiXCR into one record per CDR3 protein. The table has roughly 720,000 distinct CDR3 sequences, 35% seen once. This entry is derived from a study of T cell repertoires in cytomegalovirus infection. Germline V CDR1 and CDR2: SGHVS, FQNEAQ. The CDR3 has 15 amino acids. The V end was cut by 0 bases, the J end by 4 bases, with 12 bases between. The V and J genes are TRBV7-8 and TRBJ1-1; D might be TRBD1 (6 bases). The sample comprised PBMCs. This sequence originates from a human donor in good health (CMV status not recorded). Some clones in this sample may be carry-over from other donors' samples. CDR3 amino acids: CASSLAPGDGTEAFF. The DNA of the CDR3 is TGTGCCAGCAGCTTAGCTCCAGGGGATGGCACTGAAGCTTTCTTT.